The entry below gives a single TCR beta chain sequence along with its context. The sample belongs to a study of blood T cell repertoires in COVID-19. Across the study: Sites in the United States, Italy and Spain provided acute and convalescent COVID-19 samples.

Clones were read by immunoSEQ multiplex PCR, and TCRdb kept only the in-frame ones, dropping some. The sample consists of 150,000 to 200,000 clones, 70% to 90% of them appearing once. Germline trimming cut 5 bases from V and 4 bases from J; bases unmatched to any gene: 4. Germline CDR1 and CDR2: WSHSY and SAAADI. CDR3 length equals 15 residues. The clonotype comes from a man aged 55 to 70 with active or convalescent COVID-19. V gene TRBV10-2 combines with J gene TRBJ1-3, with 11 nucleotides matching TRBD1. Sequenced sample: peripheral blood. CDR3 nucleotide sequence: TGCGCCAGCAGTACCCGGACAGGGGGCGGAAACACCATATATTTT. Translation gives CASSTRTGGGNTIYF.